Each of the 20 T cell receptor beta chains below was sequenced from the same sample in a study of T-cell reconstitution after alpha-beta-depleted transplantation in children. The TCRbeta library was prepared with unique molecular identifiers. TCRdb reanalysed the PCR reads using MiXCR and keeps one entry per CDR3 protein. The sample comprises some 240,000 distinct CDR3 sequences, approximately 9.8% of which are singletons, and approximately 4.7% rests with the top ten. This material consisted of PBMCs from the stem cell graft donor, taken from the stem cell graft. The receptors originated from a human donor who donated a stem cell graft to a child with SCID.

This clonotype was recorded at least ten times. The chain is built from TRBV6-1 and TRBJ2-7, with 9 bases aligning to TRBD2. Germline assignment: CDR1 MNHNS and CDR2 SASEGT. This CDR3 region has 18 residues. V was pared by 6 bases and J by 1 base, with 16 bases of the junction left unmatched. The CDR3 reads CASSTRRRLAADSYEQYF. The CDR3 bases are TGTGCCAGCAGCACAAGGAGGAGACTAGCGGCCGATTCCTACGAGCAGTACTTC.

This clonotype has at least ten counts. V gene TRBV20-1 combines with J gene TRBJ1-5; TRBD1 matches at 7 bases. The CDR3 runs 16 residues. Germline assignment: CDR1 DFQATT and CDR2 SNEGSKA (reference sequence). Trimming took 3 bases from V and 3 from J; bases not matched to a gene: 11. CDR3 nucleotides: TGCAGTGCTAGCAACTCTCGGGGGACAGACAATCAGCCCCAGCATTTT. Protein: CSASNSRGTDNQPQHF.

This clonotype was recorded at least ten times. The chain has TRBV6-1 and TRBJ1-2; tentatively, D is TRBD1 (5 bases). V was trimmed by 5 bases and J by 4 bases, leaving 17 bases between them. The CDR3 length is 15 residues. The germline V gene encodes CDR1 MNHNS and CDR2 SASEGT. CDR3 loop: CASSPPGGKGYGYTF. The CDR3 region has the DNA TGTGCCAGCAGTCCGCCCGGGGGAAAGGGCTATGGCTACACCTTC.

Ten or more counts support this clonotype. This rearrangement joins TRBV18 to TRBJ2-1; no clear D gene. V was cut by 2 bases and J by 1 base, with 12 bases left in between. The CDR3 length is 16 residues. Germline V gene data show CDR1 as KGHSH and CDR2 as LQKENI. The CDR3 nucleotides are TGTGCCAGCTCACCAATGGCGGCAGCTTCCTACAATGAGCAGTTCTTC. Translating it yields CASSPMAAASYNEQFF.

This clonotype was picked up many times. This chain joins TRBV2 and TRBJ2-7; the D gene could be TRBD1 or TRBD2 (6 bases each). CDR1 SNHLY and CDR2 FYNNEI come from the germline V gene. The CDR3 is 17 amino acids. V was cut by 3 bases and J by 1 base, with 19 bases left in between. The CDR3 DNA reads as TGTGCCAGCAGTGAGGGGGGTATATGGGACATTTCCTACGAGCAGTACTTC. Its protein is CASSEGGIWDISYEQYF.

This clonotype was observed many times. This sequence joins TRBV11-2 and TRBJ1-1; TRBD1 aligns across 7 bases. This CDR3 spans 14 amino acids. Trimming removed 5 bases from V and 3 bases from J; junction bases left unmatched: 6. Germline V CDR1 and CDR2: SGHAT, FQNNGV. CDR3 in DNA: TGTGCCAGCAGCCCCCGGGACAGTGACACTGAAGCTTTCTTT. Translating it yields CASSPRDSDTEAFF.

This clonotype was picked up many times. CDR3 sequence (DNA): TGTGCCAGCAGCGTAGATTTTATCTGGGACCGAAACAATGAGCAGTTCTTC. Translated, it gives CASSVDFIWDRNNEQFF. The chain couples TRBV9 to TRBJ2-1; possibly TRBD1 or TRBD2 for D (5 bases each). Germline CDR1 and CDR2: SGDLS and YYNGEE. V was shortened by 0 bases and J by 5 bases, with 18 bases between the two germline ends. This CDR3 region has 17 residues.

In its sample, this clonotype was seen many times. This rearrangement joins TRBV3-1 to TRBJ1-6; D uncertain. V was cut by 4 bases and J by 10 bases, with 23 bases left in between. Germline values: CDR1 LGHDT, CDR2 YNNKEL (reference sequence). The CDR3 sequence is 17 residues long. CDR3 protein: CASSPSRLRRLRSPLHF. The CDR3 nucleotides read TGTGCCAGCAGCCCATCTCGTCTAAGGCGGCTTAGATCACCCCTCCACTTT.

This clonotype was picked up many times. CDR3 in amino acids: CASSPGFAANYGYTF. CDR3 nucleotide sequence: TGTGCCAGCAGCCCAGGATTTGCTGCTAACTATGGCTACACCTTC. The J gene is TRBJ1-2, the V gene TRBV7-9; D is undetermined. This CDR3 comprises 15 residues. The germline V gene has CDR1 SEHNR and CDR2 FQNEAQ (reference sequence). The germline V and J ends were trimmed by 5 bases and 0 bases, with 13 bases remaining between them. The full variable domain, its missing parts supplied by reference TRBV7-9 and TRBJ1-2, is DTGVSQNPRHKITKRGQNVTFRCDPISEHNRLYWYRQTLGQGPEFLTYFQNEAQLEKSRLLSDRFSAERPKGSFSTLEIQRTEQGDSAMYLCASSPGFAANYGYTFGSGTRLTVV.

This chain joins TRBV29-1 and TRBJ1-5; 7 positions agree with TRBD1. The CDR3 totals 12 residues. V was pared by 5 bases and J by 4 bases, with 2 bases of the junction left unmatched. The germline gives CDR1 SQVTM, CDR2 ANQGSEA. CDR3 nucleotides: TGCAGCGTTAAGGGACAGAATCAGCCCCAGCATTTT. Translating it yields CSVKGQNQPQHF.

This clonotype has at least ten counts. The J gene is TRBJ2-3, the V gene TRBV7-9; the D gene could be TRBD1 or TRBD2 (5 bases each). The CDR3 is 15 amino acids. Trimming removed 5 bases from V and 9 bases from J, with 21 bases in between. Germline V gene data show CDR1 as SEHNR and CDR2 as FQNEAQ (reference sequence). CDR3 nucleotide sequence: TGTGCCAGCAGCCCGGACCCCTCGGGTAGGGACACGCAGTATTTT. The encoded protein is CASSPDPSGRDTQYF.

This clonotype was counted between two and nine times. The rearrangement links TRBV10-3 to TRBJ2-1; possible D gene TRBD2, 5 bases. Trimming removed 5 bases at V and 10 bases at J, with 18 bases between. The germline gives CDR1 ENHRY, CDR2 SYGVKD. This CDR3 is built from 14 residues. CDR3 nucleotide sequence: TGTGCCATCAGTTGGGCGGACCTTCGCGGGGAGCAGTTCTTC. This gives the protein CAISWADLRGEQFF.

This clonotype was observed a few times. CDR3 amino acids: CASHRGREETQYF. CDR3 nucleotides: TGTGCCAGCCACAGGGGGCGCGAGGAGACCCAGTACTTC. V gene TRBV6-6 combines with J gene TRBJ2-5, with 9 bases identical to TRBD1. This CDR3 contains 13 residues. V dropped 8 bases and J dropped 5; count of bases not matched to a gene: 6. Germline V gene sequence: CDR1 MNHNY, CDR2 SVGAGI (reference sequence).

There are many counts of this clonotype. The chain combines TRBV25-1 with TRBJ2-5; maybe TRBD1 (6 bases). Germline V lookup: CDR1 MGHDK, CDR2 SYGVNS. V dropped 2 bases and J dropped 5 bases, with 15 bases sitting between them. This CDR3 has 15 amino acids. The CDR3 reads CASSEGGAGKETQYF. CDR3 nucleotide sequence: TGTGCCAGCAGTGAAGGGGGCGCCGGTAAGGAGACCCAGTACTTC.

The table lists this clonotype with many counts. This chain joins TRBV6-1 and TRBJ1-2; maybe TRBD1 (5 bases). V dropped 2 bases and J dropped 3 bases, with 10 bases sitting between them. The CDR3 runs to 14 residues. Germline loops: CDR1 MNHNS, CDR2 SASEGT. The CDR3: CASSERGRHYGYTF. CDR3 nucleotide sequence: TGTGCCAGCAGTGAAAGGGGCCGTCACTATGGCTACACCTTC.

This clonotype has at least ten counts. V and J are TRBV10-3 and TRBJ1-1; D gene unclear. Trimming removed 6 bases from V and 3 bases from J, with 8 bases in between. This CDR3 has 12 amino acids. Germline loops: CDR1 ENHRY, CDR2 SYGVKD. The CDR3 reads CAISKGDTEAFF. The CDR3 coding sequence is TGTGCCATCAGCAAAGGAGACACTGAAGCTTTCTTT.

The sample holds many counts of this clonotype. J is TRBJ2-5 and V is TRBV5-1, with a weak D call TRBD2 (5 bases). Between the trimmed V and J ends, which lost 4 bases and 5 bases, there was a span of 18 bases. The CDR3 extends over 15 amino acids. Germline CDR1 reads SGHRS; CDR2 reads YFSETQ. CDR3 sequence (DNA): TGCGCCAGCAGCACCACCGGGGTGATAGGTGAGACCCAGTACTTC. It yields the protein CASSTTGVIGETQYF.

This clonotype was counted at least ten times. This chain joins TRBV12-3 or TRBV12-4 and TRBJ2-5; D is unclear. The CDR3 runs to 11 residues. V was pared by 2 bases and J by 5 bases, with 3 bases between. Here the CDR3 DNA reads TGTGCCAGCAGTTTAAGGGAGACCCAGTACTTC. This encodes CASSLRETQYF.

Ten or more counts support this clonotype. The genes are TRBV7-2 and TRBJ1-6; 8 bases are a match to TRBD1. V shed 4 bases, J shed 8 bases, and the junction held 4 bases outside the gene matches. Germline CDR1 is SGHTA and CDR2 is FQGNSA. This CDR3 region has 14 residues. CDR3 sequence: CASSYRGVDSPLHF. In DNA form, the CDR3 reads TGTGCCAGCAGCTACAGGGGGGTTGATTCACCCCTCCACTTT.

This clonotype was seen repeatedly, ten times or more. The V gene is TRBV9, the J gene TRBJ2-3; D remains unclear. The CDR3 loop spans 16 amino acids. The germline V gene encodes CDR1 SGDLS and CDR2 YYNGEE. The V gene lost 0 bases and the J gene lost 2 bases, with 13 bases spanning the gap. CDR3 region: CASSVGRNGPTDTQYF. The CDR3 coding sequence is TGTGCCAGCAGCGTAGGTAGAAACGGGCCCACAGATACGCAGTATTTT.